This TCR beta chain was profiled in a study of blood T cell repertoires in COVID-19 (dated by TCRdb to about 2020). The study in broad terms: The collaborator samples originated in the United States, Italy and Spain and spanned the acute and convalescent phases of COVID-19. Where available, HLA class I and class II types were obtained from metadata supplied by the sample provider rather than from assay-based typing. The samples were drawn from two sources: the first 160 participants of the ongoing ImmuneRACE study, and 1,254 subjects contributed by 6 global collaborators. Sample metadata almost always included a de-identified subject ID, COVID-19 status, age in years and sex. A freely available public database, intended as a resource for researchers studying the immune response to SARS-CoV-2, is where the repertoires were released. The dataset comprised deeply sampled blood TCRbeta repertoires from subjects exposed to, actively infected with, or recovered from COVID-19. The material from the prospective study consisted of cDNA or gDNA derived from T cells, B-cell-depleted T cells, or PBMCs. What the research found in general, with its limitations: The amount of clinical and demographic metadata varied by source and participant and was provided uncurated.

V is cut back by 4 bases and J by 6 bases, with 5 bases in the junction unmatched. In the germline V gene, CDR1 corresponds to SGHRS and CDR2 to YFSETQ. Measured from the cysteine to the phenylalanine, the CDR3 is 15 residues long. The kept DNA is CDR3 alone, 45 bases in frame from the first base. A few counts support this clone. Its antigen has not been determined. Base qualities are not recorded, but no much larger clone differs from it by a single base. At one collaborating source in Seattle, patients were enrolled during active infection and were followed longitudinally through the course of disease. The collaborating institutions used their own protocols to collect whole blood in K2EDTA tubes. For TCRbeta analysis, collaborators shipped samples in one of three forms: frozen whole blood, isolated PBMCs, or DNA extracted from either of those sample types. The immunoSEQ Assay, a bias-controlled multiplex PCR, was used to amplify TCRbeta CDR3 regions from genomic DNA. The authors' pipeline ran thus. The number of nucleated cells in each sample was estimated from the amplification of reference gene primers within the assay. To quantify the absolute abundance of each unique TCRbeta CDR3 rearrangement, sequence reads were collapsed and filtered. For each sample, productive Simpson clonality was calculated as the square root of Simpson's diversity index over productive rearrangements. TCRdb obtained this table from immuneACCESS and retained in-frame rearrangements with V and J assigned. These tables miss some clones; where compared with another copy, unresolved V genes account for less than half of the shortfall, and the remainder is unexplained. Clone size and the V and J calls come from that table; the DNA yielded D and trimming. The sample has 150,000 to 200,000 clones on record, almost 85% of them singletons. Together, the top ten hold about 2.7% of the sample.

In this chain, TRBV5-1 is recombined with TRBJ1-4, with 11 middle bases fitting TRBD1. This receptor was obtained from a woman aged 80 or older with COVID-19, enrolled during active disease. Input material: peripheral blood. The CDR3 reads CASSDPGQGDEKLFF. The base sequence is TGCGCCAGCAGCGATCCGGGACAGGGGGATGAAAAACTGTTTTTT.